This TCR beta chain was documented in a study of post-analysis software for immune sequencing data. Overall study findings and caveats: Compared against controls, patients with multiple sclerosis displayed significantly lower normalized Chao1 diversity.

Unique molecular identifiers were present in the TCR beta cDNA libraries. Once 1 to 10 million T cells were used, about 510,000 cDNA molecules resulted. MiXCR was run by TCRdb on the PCR reads, yielding one entry per CDR3 protein. Among about 820,000 distinct CDR3 sequences listed, about 57% were seen once. As for this clonotype: As yet, its antigen is unknown. Germline and junction disagree at one end, which may indicate a read error.

The TCR originated in a girl aged 10 to 17 with multiple sclerosis. The sample taken for sequencing was blood.

CDR3 sequence (DNA): TGTGCCTGCAGCTTAGGTCCTAGCGTTTACAATGAGCAGTTCTTC. Encoded protein: CACSLGPSVYNEQFF. This chain uses TRBV7-2 with TRBJ2-1; possibly TRBD2 for D (6 bases). Germline CDR1 is SGHTA and CDR2 is FQGNSA. This CDR3 spans 15 amino acids.